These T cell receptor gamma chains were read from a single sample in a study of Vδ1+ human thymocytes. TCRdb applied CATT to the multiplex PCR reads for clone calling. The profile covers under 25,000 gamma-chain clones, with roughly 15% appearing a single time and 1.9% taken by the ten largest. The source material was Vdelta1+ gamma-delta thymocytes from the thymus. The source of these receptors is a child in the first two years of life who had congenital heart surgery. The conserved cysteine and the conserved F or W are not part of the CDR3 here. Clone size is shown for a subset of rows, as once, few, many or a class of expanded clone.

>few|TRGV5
ATWGRHYKKL
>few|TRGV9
ALWEVRSYYKKL
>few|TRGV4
ATWKKVMKL
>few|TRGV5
ATWDRPDLPYSSDWIKT
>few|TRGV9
ALWGSNYYKKL
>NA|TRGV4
ATWDEFATGWFKI
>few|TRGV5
ATWDRHGSYTTGWFKI
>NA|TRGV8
ATWDHSSDWIKT
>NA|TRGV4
ATWDDDYYKKL
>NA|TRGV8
ATWVLTTGWFKI
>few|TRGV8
ATWGLLGWFKI
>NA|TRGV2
ATWNGPTNYYKKL
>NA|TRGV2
ATWEPSYSSDWIKT
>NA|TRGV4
ATWTPPGMKL
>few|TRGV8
ATWDNGLIGKL
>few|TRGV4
ATWNGQNYYKKL
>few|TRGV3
ATWDPMEKL
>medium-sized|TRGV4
ATWDWGKL
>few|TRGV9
AFVHYKKL
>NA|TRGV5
ATWDRRGKL
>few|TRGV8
ATWDRLCRPKL
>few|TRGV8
ATWDSPNYYKKL
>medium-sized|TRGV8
ATWAPDWIKT
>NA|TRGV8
ATWDRRKKL
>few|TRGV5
ATWDGQYYKKL
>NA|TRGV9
ALGWRENYYKKL
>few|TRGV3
ATWDTPRGKKL
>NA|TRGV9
ALWEVAKKKL
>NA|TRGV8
ATWARPYADKKL
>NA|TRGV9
ALWEVLPNVRKL
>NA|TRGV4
ATWNGRVLDYYKKL
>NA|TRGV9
ALWEVHTASWELGKKIKV
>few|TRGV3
ATWDRRTGDYKKL
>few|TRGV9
ALWEVLDDYYKKL
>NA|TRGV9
ALWEVHPMSKKL
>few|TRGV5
ATWDRTYYYKKL
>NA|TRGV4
ATWAPPNYYKKL
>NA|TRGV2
ATWDGDPDYYKKL
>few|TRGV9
ALWEGSPKKL
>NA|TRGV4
ATWKIGRKL
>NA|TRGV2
ATWDGPSYYKKL
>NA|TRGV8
ATWAAYYKKL
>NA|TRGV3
ATWDRRRYYKEL
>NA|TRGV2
ATPYYKKL
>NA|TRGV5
ATWDKPYYYKKL
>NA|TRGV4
ATWDGPGSDWIKT
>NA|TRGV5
ATWPQARVSGYKKL
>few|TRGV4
ATWNVGHYYKKL
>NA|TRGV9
ALWEPTNYYKKL
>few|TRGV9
ALWEYGWFKI
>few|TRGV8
ATWDNETTGWFKI
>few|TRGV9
ALWEVRCYKKL
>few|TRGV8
ATWDDRKKL
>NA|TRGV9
ALWEVGGKL
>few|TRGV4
ATWDGWGTGWFKI
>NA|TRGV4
ATWNASNYYKKL
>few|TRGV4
ATWDKQNYKKL
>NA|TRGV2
ATWDGLGDWIKT
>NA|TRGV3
ATWDSPNWIKT
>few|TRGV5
ATWDIVYYKKL